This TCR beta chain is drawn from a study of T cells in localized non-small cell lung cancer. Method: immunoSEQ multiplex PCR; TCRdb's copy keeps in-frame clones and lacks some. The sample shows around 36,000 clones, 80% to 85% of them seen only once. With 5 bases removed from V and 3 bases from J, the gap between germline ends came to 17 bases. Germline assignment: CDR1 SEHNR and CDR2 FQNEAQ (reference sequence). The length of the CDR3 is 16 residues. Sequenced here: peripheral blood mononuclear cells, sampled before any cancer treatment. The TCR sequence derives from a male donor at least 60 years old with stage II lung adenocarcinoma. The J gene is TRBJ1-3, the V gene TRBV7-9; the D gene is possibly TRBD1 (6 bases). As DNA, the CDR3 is TGTGCCAGCAGCCCTGCAATTAGACAGGATGGAAACACCATATATTTT. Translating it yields CASSPAIRQDGNTIYF.